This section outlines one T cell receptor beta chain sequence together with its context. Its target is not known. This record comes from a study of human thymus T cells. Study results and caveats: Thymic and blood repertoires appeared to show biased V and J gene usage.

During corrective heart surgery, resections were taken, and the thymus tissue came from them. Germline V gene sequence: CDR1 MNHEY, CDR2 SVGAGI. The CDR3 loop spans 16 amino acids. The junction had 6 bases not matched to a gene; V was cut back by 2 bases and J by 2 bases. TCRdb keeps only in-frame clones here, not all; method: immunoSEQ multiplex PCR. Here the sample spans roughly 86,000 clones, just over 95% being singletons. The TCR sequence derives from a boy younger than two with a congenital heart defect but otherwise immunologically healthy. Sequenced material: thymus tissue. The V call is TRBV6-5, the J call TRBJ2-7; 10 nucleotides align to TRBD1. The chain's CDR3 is CASSYGRDRGTYEQYF. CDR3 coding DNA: TGTGCCAGCAGTTACGGGAGGGACAGGGGAACCTACGAGCAGTACTTC.